The 18 T cell receptor beta chains below come from one sample, sequenced in a study of CD8 T cells in ankylosing spondylitis. A single record per CDR3 protein comes from TCRdb applying MiXCR to the 5' RACE reads. The table lists some 240,000 distinct CDR3 sequences, less than 10% of them singletons. Material: blood, either unsorted or a sorted T cell fraction (not recorded which). The receptors were gathered from a male donor with ankylosing spondylitis or in good health (not recorded which).

The sample holds many counts of this clonotype. The J gene is TRBJ1-4, the V gene TRBV20-1; 8 nucleotides match TRBD1. This CDR3 spans 15 amino acids. V lost 6 bases to trimming and J lost 8 bases; unmatched junction nucleotides: 14. Germline CDR1 and CDR2: DFQATT and SNEGSKA (reference sequence). CDR3 DNA: TGCAGTGCCCTATTACCAGGGGGCACAGGGGAAAAACTGTTTTTT. Protein sequence: CSALLPGGTGEKLFF.

This clonotype has ten or more counts. V is TRBV4-3 and J is TRBJ2-1; D remains unclear. The CDR3 covers 13 residues. Germline CDR1 is LGHNA and CDR2 is YSLEER. Trimming left V 1 base short and J 5 bases short, with 6 bases between. CDR3 DNA sequence: TGCGCCAGCAGCCAAGCGAATGACAATGAGCAGTTCTTC. Translating it yields CASSQANDNEQFF.

This clonotype was picked up a small number of times. The chain links TRBV12-3 or TRBV12-4 to TRBJ1-2, with D possibly being TRBD1 (5 bases). This CDR3 contains 15 residues. The V gene lost 6 bases and the J gene lost 8 bases, with 22 bases spanning the gap. CDR3 sequence reads: CASRRERRGTGGYTF. CDR3 nucleotides: TGTGCCAGCAGACGAGAACGGAGGGGTACTGGCGGCTACACCTTC.

This clonotype came up a few times. The rearrangement links TRBV7-9 to TRBJ2-6; 7 bases agree with TRBD1. The CDR3 runs 17 residues. CDR1 and CDR2 (germline): SEHNR, FQNEAQ (reference sequence). The trim removed 5 bases at V and 0 bases at J, leaving 7 bases unmatched. CDR3 in DNA: TGTGCCAGCAGCCGTGACAGGGCCGACTCTGGGGCCAACGTCCTGACTTTC. This translates into CASSRDRADSGANVLTF.

This clonotype was observed at least ten times. V is TRBV29-1 and J is TRBJ1-1; 9 bases align to TRBD1. Germline V gene data show CDR1 as SQVTM and CDR2 as ANQGSEA. Germline trimming cut 7 bases from V and 3 bases from J; bases unmatched to any gene: 9. This CDR3 region has 14 residues. CDR3 protein: CSASVGTGYTEAFF. The CDR3 nucleotides read TGCAGCGCCTCCGTCGGGACAGGGTACACTGAAGCTTTCTTT.

The chain links TRBV18 to TRBJ2-7; 9 nucleotides match TRBD1. V lost 3 bases to trimming and J lost 2 bases; unmatched junction nucleotides: 5. Germline CDR1 KGHSH, CDR2 LQKENI. The CDR3 covers 15 residues. This CDR3 reads CASSPDRGLTYEQYF. For the CDR3, the DNA is TGTGCCAGCTCACCTGACAGGGGGTTGACCTACGAGCAGTACTTC.

V is TRBV4-2 and J is TRBJ2-3; 15 positions agree with TRBD2. Unmatched junction bases numbered 9, after V lost 3 bases and J lost 5 bases. Germline values: CDR1 LGHNA, CDR2 YNFKEQ. The CDR3 spans 18 residues. The CDR3 loop is CASSHQRTSGGAGDTQYF. For the CDR3, the DNA is TGTGCCAGCAGCCACCAACGGACTAGCGGGGGGGCCGGAGATACGCAGTATTTT.

The chain couples TRBV6-2 or TRBV6-3 to TRBJ2-3; TRBD2 matches at 9 bases. J gave up 1 base and V 4 bases, and 9 bases lay outside the gene matches. CDR1 is MNHEY and CDR2 is SVGEGT in the germline V gene. The CDR3 covers 17 residues. CDR3 loop: CASSCRSSGACTDTQYF. The CDR3 DNA reads as TGTGCCAGCAGTTGCAGGTCTAGCGGGGCTTGCACAGATACGCAGTATTTT.

This clonotype was seen at least ten times. The genes are TRBV12-3 or TRBV12-4 and TRBJ1-5; the D gene is possibly TRBD1 (5 bases). Trimming took off 3 bases at V and 6 bases at J, with 12 bases between the two ends. The CDR3 extends over 14 amino acids. CDR3 sequence (DNA): TGTGCCAGCAGTTTGATGCAGGGCGGTCAGCCCCAGCATTTT. Translated: CASSLMQGGQPQHF.

The sample holds a few counts of this clonotype. This chain connects TRBV19 to TRBJ2-7, with D perhaps matching TRBD1 (7 bases). The germline V gene encodes CDR1 LNHDA and CDR2 SQIVND (reference sequence). The CDR3 is made up of 15 amino acids. Trimming shortened V by 4 bases and J by 3 bases, and 16 bases separated the two germline ends. CDR3 loop: CASSTPGGGGYEQYF. The CDR3 nucleotides are TGTGCCAGTAGTACCCCAGGGGGAGGAGGCTACGAGCAGTACTTC.

The chain links TRBV7-3 to TRBJ2-1; either TRBD1 or TRBD2 may fit D (5 bases each). V was trimmed by 5 bases and J by 0 bases, leaving 11 bases between them. The CDR3 is made up of 15 amino acids. Germline V gene sequence: CDR1 SGHTA, CDR2 FQGTGA. The CDR3 loop is CASSQTGASYNEQFF. The CDR3 DNA sequence: TGTGCCAGCAGCCAAACCGGGGCCTCCTACAATGAGCAGTTCTTC.

This chain links TRBV5-1 with TRBJ1-2; 7 bases line up with TRBD1. Trimming removed 1 base from V and 1 base from J; junction bases left unmatched: 7. From germline, CDR1 is SGHRS and CDR2 YFSETQ. The CDR3 has 16 amino acids. The CDR3 region has the DNA TGCGCCAGCAGCTTGACCGGGACAGAAGTTAACTATGGCTACACCTTC. Encoded protein: CASSLTGTEVNYGYTF. Drawing the rest from reference TRBV5-1 and TRBJ1-2, the complete variable domain is KAGVTQTPRYLIKTRGQQVTLSCSPISGHRSVSWYQQTPGQGLQFLFEYFSETQRNKGNFPGRFSGRQFSNSRSEMNVSTLELGDSALYLCASSLTGTEVNYGYTFGSGTRLTVV.

This clonotype came up many times. The V and J genes are TRBV20-1 and TRBJ1-1; D possibly corresponds to TRBD1 (6 bases). Per the germline V gene, CDR1 is DFQATT and CDR2 is SNEGSKA (reference sequence). This CDR3 has 14 residues. Deletions cut 1 base from V and 3 bases from J, with 12 bases between. The CDR3 protein is CSARVVGAHTEAFF. The DNA for the CDR3 is TGCAGTGCTAGAGTAGTGGGGGCTCACACTGAAGCTTTCTTT.

This clonotype was seen a few times. The J gene is TRBJ2-1, the V gene TRBV30, with 15 bases lining up with TRBD2. Looked up from germline, CDR1 is GTSNPN and CDR2 is SVGIG (reference sequence). V dropped 4 bases and J dropped 9; count of bases not matched to a gene: 7. The length of the CDR3 is 15 residues. This chain's CDR3 is CAWTRTSGGAVEQFF. As DNA, the CDR3 is TGTGCCTGGACCCGGACTAGCGGGGGGGCTGTTGAGCAGTTCTTC.

This clonotype was found a few times. The J gene is TRBJ1-1, the V gene TRBV5-1, with a weak D call TRBD1 (6 bases). The germline V gene has CDR1 SGHRS and CDR2 YFSETQ. The CDR3 sequence is 14 residues long. The V and J ends lost 3 bases and 4 bases respectively, with 13 bases between them. CDR3 residues: CASSSSGVFTEAFF. The CDR3 DNA is TGCGCCAGCAGCTCCTCAGGGGTCTTCACTGAAGCTTTCTTT.

This clonotype occurred many times. The chain recombines TRBV7-2 with TRBJ1-2; D is unresolved. The CDR3 is 13 amino acids. From germline, CDR1 is SGHTA and CDR2 FQGNSA. Trimming removed 2 bases at V and 4 bases at J, with 8 bases between. The CDR3 here is CASSLPSGYGYTF. The CDR3 coding sequence is TGTGCCAGCAGCTTACCAAGTGGCTATGGCTACACCTTC.

Of note for this clonotype: The limits of the CDR3 on the DNA are not certain, so only TCRdb's listed CDR3 is given. The chain uses TRBV3-1 and TRBJ2-3. The germline gives CDR1 LGHDT, CDR2 YNNKEL (reference sequence). The CDR3 extends over 13 residues, inclusive of both ends. CDR3: CASSFLWGDTQYF.

Details on this clonotype: A clone one base away is much larger, so this may be a read error. CDR3 sequence (DNA): TGCGCCAGCAGCTTGGCCTTTACGGGATCGGGGGGAACAGAAACGCAGTATTTT. Its protein product is CASSLAFTGSGGTETQYF. The chain is built from TRBV5-1 and TRBJ2-3; TRBD2 aligns across 7 bases. Per germline, CDR1 SGHRS and CDR2 YFSETQ. The CDR3 sequence is 18 residues long.